The clone carrying this T cell receptor beta chain was observed a handful of times. Its antigen is undetermined. The library came from three nested PCR rounds adapted from ARM-PCR protocols. TCRdb re-called the multiplex PCR reads through MiXCR, storing one row per CDR3 protein. Altogether about 110,000 distinct CDR3 sequences are present, about 61% being singletons, with the ten largest covering roughly 20%. This sample is drawn from a study of tumor and adjacent non-tumor tissue in lung cancer. About the research overall: Histology: 12 adenocarcinoma, a couple of squamous cell carcinoma, 1 small cell lung cancer. Stage I to III disease affected roughly 10 men and several women aged about 31 to 80. Study observations and caveats: Top 100 clones took a larger repertoire share in normal lung. Compared with tumor, normal lung showed significantly lower TCR diversity.

The template was RNA from unsorted bulk tissue. Distant lung tissue was collected more than 3 cm away from the tumor edge. This CDR3 has 13 amino acids. Germline CDR1 MDHEN, CDR2 SYDVKM. V lost 6 bases to trimming and J lost 3 bases; unmatched junction nucleotides: 5. The rearrangement joins TRBV28 to TRBJ2-7; 7 nucleotides match TRBD1. Sequences were obtained from distant non-tumor lung tissue. This sequence originates from a man between 60 and 75 years old with non-small cell lung cancer. For the CDR3, the DNA is TGTGCCAGCAGCAAACAGGGGAGCTACGAGCAGTACTTC. This sequence encodes CASSKQGSYEQYF. The full variable domain, completed using reference TRBV28 and TRBJ2-7, is DVKVTQSSRYLVKRTGEKVFLECVQDMDHENMFWYRQDPGLGLRLIYFSYDVKMKEKGDIPEGYSVSREKKERFSLILESASTNQTSMYLCASSKQGSYEQYFGPGTRLTVT.